The 26 T cell receptor beta chains presented below share a single source sample, sequenced in a study of response to subunit inactivated influenza vaccine. Using its own MiXCR run on the RT-PCR reads, TCRdb lists one record per CDR3 protein. The sample has about 520,000 distinct CDR3 sequences; around 25% are singletons. The sample here was CD4+ T cells sorted from PBMCs, taken around 5 days after vaccination. The receptor set was obtained from a man aged 50-60 years who received an inactivated influenza vaccine.

This clonotype has more than one count but fewer than ten. CDR3 residues: CATSRDVTSAKNIQYF. CDR3 DNA: TGTGCCACCAGCAGAGACGTTACATCAGCCAAAAACATTCAGTACTTC. The V and J genes are TRBV15 and TRBJ2-4; D is undetermined. This CDR3 has 16 amino acids. V was pared by 0 bases and J by 0 bases, with 9 bases between. Looked up from germline, CDR1 is LNHNV and CDR2 is YYDKDF (reference sequence).

This chain joins TRBV18 and TRBJ1-4, with TRBD1 identical over 7 bases. Trimming removed 2 bases from V and 2 bases from J; junction bases left unmatched: 8. The CDR3 length is 17 residues. The V gene's germline CDR1 is KGHSH and CDR2 LQKENI. CDR3 nucleotides: TGTGCCAGCTCACCAAACGAACAGGGGTTCACTAATGAAAAACTGTTTTTT. This translates into CASSPNEQGFTNEKLFF. Full variable domain (missing parts from reference TRBV18 and TRBJ1-4): NAGVMQNPRHLVRRRGQEARLRCSPMKGHSHVYWYRQLPEEGLKFMVYLQKENIIDESGMPKERFSAEFPKEGPSILRIQQVVRGDSAAYFCASSPNEQGFTNEKLFFGSGTQLSVL.

The genes are TRBV18 and TRBJ2-1, with D unresolved. Germline V gene data show CDR1 as KGHSH and CDR2 as LQKENI. The CDR3 spans 16 residues. V gave up 1 base and J gave up 2 bases, with 12 bases separating them. CDR3 DNA: TGTGCCAGCTCACCACTCCTAGTAGGGACCTACAATGAGCAGTTCTTC. Amino acid sequence: CASSPLLVGTYNEQFF.

The chain carries TRBV18 and TRBJ2-5, with D perhaps TRBD1 (6 bases). The germline CDR1 and CDR2 sequences are KGHSH and LQKENI. CDR3 length equals 14 residues. Trimming stripped 5 bases from V and 4 bases from J, with 14 bases between. The CDR3 DNA sequence: TGTGCCAGCTCAACACTTAAAGGGGGAGAGACCCAGTACTTC. It specifies CASSTLKGGETQYF.

This chain links TRBV6-6 with TRBJ2-1, with D unresolved. CDR3 length equals 13 residues. Germline lookup yields CDR1 MNHNY and CDR2 SVGAGI (reference sequence). Trimming stripped 3 bases from V and 1 base from J, with 4 bases between. CDR3 sequence reads: CASSYESYNEQFF. The CDR3 nucleotides read TGTGCCAGCAGTTATGAGTCCTACAATGAGCAGTTCTTC.

The V call is TRBV2, the J call TRBJ2-3, with unresolved D. Trimming left V 0 bases short and J 1 base short, with 11 bases between. The V gene's germline CDR1 is SNHLY and CDR2 FYNNEI. The CDR3 contains 16 residues. The CDR3 sequence is CASSEARSFRTDTQYF. The CDR3 DNA reads as TGTGCCAGCAGTGAAGCGCGGAGCTTTCGCACAGATACGCAGTATTTT.

This clonotype was counted ten times or more. The chain carries TRBV4-3 and TRBJ1-2; 8 bases align to TRBD1. Trimming at V came to 1 base and at J to 7 bases, leaving 5 bases not matched to a gene. CDR1 and CDR2 from the germline V gene are LGHNA and YSLEER. The CDR3 extends over 14 amino acids. CDR3 sequence reads: CASSQGTGYGGYTF. The CDR3 DNA follows: TGCGCCAGCAGCCAAGGGACAGGGTACGGTGGCTACACCTTC.

A few counts support this clonotype. This chain links TRBV7-6 with TRBJ2-7; 8 bases map to TRBD2. Germline assignment: CDR1 SGHVS and CDR2 FNYEAQ. The V and J ends lost 5 bases and 3 bases, in that order; junction bases with no gene match: 9. The CDR3 has 15 residues. The CDR3 sequence: CASSQISGDRYEQYF. CDR3 nucleotides: TGTGCCAGCAGCCAGATTAGCGGGGACCGCTACGAGCAGTACTTC.

J is TRBJ2-7 and V is TRBV6-2 or TRBV6-3, with TRBD1 matching over 7 bases. The germline V gene has CDR1 MNHEY and CDR2 SVGEGT. V was pared by 5 bases and J by 2 bases, with 9 bases of the junction left unmatched. This CDR3 contains 15 residues. CDR3 amino acids: CASSDLGGETYEQYF. CDR3 coding DNA: TGTGCCAGCAGTGACCTAGGGGGCGAAACCTACGAGCAGTACTTC.

This clonotype was found a few times. The rearrangement joins TRBV7-9 to TRBJ2-5; weak D call: TRBD1 (5 bases). Per the germline V gene, CDR1 is SEHNR and CDR2 is FQNEAQ (reference sequence). CDR3 length: 13 amino acids. The germline V and J ends were trimmed by 3 bases and 4 bases, with 9 bases remaining between them. CDR3 protein: CASSFAGSETQYF. The CDR3 region has the DNA TGTGCCAGCAGCTTTGCAGGGTCAGAGACCCAGTACTTC.

The rearrangement uses TRBV10-3 and TRBJ2-7, with 10 bases matching TRBD1. With V trimmed by 6 bases and J by 6 bases, 14 bases remained unmatched. The germline V gene has CDR1 ENHRY and CDR2 SYGVKD. The CDR3 runs to 16 residues. CDR3 DNA sequence: TGTGCCATCAGCCGATCCGGGACAGGGGTCCCCGCCGAGCAGTACTTC. Amino acids: CAISRSGTGVPAEQYF.

The V and J genes are TRBV10-3 and TRBJ1-4, with D hard to call. Germline assignment: CDR1 ENHRY and CDR2 SYGVKD. The CDR3 runs to 12 residues. V lost 4 bases to trimming and J lost 7 bases, with 7 bases between them. The CDR3 region is CAISARAEKLFF. DNA of the CDR3: TGTGCCATCAGTGCACGGGCTGAAAAACTGTTTTTT.

The V and J genes are TRBV12-3 or TRBV12-4 and TRBJ2-2, with 8 bases lining up with TRBD1. Trimming removed 5 bases from V and 7 bases from J; junction bases left unmatched: 6. The CDR3 runs 14 residues. The CDR3 coding sequence is TGTGCCAGCAGTACGCGACAGGGGCACGGGGAGCTGTTTTTT. Translating it yields CASSTRQGHGELFF.

This clonotype was counted only a few times. This chain links TRBV29-1 with TRBJ2-7; TRBD1 matches at 9 bases. Germline lookup yields CDR1 SQVTM and CDR2 ANQGSEA. The V segment lost 5 bases and the J segment 7 bases; nucleotides outside the gene matches: 12. CDR3 length: 14 amino acids. The CDR3 loop reads CSVQRQGGLSEQYF. For the CDR3, the DNA is TGCAGCGTTCAAAGACAGGGGGGACTATCGGAGCAGTACTTC.

This clonotype was detected only a few times. The rearrangement joins TRBV5-6 to TRBJ2-3; no firm D call. Germline CDR1 SGHDT, CDR2 YYEEEE. This CDR3 is 15 amino acids long. Trimming stripped 0 bases from V and 4 bases from J, with 12 bases between. The CDR3 region is CASSLDRRFADTQYF. The CDR3 DNA reads as TGTGCCAGCAGCTTGGATAGGCGTTTCGCAGATACGCAGTATTTT.

The chain employs TRBV20-1 and TRBJ2-7; TRBD1 agrees at 10 bases. J was trimmed by 7 bases and V by 0 bases; bases with no gene match: 12. Germline assignment: CDR1 DFQATT and CDR2 SNEGSKA (reference sequence). The CDR3 runs 16 residues. CDR3 amino acids: CSARDHRGQGSQEQYF. The CDR3 DNA sequence: TGCAGTGCTAGAGATCATCGGGGACAGGGGAGTCAGGAGCAGTACTTC.

This rearrangement joins TRBV20-1 to TRBJ2-7, with TRBD2 matching over 7 bases. The germline V gene has CDR1 DFQATT and CDR2 SNEGSKA (reference sequence). Germline trimming cut 1 base from V and 5 bases from J; bases unmatched to any gene: 5. The CDR3 runs to 13 residues. DNA of the CDR3: TGCAGTGCTAGAGGAGTAGGGAGGGACGAGCAGTACTTC. Protein product: CSARGVGRDEQYF.

This clonotype was seen more than once but under ten times. The chain employs TRBV5-1 and TRBJ2-7, with 11 bases that match TRBD1. The CDR3 loop spans 15 amino acids. With V trimmed by 5 bases and J by 6 bases, 10 bases remained unmatched. Germline values: CDR1 SGHRS, CDR2 YFSETQ. The CDR3: CASSPGTGGGSEQYF. CDR3 bases: TGCGCCAGCAGTCCTGGGACAGGGGGTGGCTCCGAGCAGTACTTC.

The chain uses TRBV12-3 or TRBV12-4 and TRBJ1-1, with a tentative D call TRBD1 (5 bases). The V gene lost 7 bases and the J gene lost 5 bases, with 11 bases spanning the gap. CDR3 length: 12 residues. The CDR3 loop is CASTSWGTEAFF. DNA for the CDR3: TGTGCCAGCACCTCGTGGGGGACTGAAGCTTTCTTT.

This clonotype was seen a few times. The chain has TRBV12-3 or TRBV12-4 and TRBJ2-5, with 7 positions matching TRBD1. J was trimmed by 5 bases and V by 6 bases; bases with no gene match: 6. The CDR3 is 13 amino acids. The CDR3 is CASREGARETQYF. CDR3 bases: TGTGCCAGCAGAGAGGGGGCGCGGGAGACCCAGTACTTC.

This clonotype was detected only a few times. The gene calls are TRBV7-2 and TRBJ2-2; TRBD2 matches 8 bases. The CDR3 consists of 15 residues. CDR1 and CDR2 (germline): SGHTA, FQGNSA. Trimming at V came to 1 base and at J to 6 bases, leaving 4 bases not matched to a gene. DNA for the CDR3: TGTGCCAGCAGCTTAGTTCCGGGAGGGGCCGGGGAGCTGTTTTTT. Its translation: CASSLVPGGAGELFF.

The V gene is TRBV29-1, the J gene TRBJ1-1, with D unresolved. Germline V gene data show CDR1 as SQVTM and CDR2 as ANQGSEA. Trimming removed 3 bases from V and 5 bases from J, with 13 bases in between. The CDR3 is 13 amino acids. The chain's CDR3 is CSVEGWGGTEAFF. Written as DNA, the CDR3 is TGCAGCGTTGAGGGATGGGGTGGAACTGAAGCTTTCTTT.

Only a few counts were recorded for this clonotype. This chain links TRBV4-2 with TRBJ1-1, with TRBD1 matching 10 bases. Trimming took 3 bases from V and 6 from J; bases not matched to a gene: 7. Germline V gene lookup returns CDR1 LGHNA and CDR2 YNFKEQ. This CDR3 spans 15 amino acids. The CDR3 DNA reads as TGTGCCAGCAGCCAGACGCCGGACAGGGGGTCTGAAGCTTTCTTT. This encodes CASSQTPDRGSEAFF.

The chain employs TRBV24-1 and TRBJ2-2; D gene ambiguous. Germline V gene lookup returns CDR1 KGHDR and CDR2 SFDVKD. V dropped 5 bases and J dropped 6 bases, with 6 bases sitting between them. The CDR3 spans 12 residues. CDR3 protein: CATSVGPGELFF. Here the CDR3 DNA reads TGTGCCACCAGTGTAGGTCCCGGGGAGCTGTTTTTT.

This clonotype was observed a few times. The chain employs TRBV5-6 and TRBJ2-5; a possible D gene is TRBD1 (5 bases). Trimming left V 4 bases short and J 5 bases short, with 15 bases between. Looked up from germline, CDR1 is SGHDT and CDR2 is YYEEEE. The CDR3 is made up of 14 amino acids. This CDR3 reads CASSRPQGRETQYF. The CDR3 DNA sequence: TGTGCCAGCAGCAGACCCCAGGGTAGGGAGACCCAGTACTTC.

This clonotype was counted between two and nine times. The chain recombines TRBV20-1 with TRBJ2-7; tentative D call: TRBD2 (5 bases). CDR3 size: 13 residues. V gave up 1 base and J gave up 6 bases, with 13 bases separating them. Germline V gene lookup returns CDR1 DFQATT and CDR2 SNEGSKA (reference sequence). The CDR3 nucleotides read TGCAGTGCTAGAGGTCTAGCAAGGCTCGAGCAGTACTTC. Translating it yields CSARGLARLEQYF.